A selection of T cell receptor beta chains follows, all from one sample in a study of cytomegalovirus exposure and HLA in healthy donors. Clones were sequenced by immunoSEQ multiplex PCR, and TCRdb holds only the in-frame ones, with some missing. Of approximately 220,000 clones in the sample, around 80% were seen once. The material sequenced was PBMCs. The source of these receptors is a boy under 10 years old in good health and CMV-seronegative. The CDR3 runs from the conserved cysteine through the conserved F or W. Fields, in order: CDR3 length, J gene, clone size, V gene, D gene, CDR3 protein, CDR3 DNA. The D gene is left open where the match is weak. Clone size appears in some rows only: once, few, many, or a class for an expanded clone.

>15|TRBJ2-1|NA|TRBV5-1|TRBD2
CASSSGTSGINEQFF
TGCGCCAGCAGCTCGGGGACTAGCGGGATCAATGAGCAGTTCTTC
>15|TRBJ2-1|NA|TRBV27|NA
CASRTGLSYTGEQFF
TGTGCCAGCCGTACAGGGCTCTCTTACACGGGTGAGCAGTTCTTC
>15|TRBJ2-7|NA|TRBV2|NA
CASSEKKLQGDEQYF
TGTGCCAGCAGTGAAAAAAAGCTACAGGGAGACGAGCAGTACTTC
>17|TRBJ2-6|NA|TRBV27|TRBD1
CASSSDRVSSGANVLTF
TGTGCCAGCAGTTCGGACAGGGTCAGCTCTGGGGCCAACGTCCTGACTTTC
>14|TRBJ1-2|few|TRBV2|NA
CASSDLPGNYGYTF
TGTGCCAGCAGTGATCTCCCAGGGAACTATGGCTACACCTTC
>17|TRBJ2-5|NA|TRBV19|TRBD2
CASSFPPLAGGAETQYF
TGTGCCAGTAGTTTTCCTCCACTTGCGGGAGGGGCGGAGACCCAGTACTTC
>16|TRBJ2-1|NA|TRBV9|TRBD1
CASSVGGGSSYNEQFF
TGTGCCAGCAGCGTAGGAGGGGGCAGCTCCTACAATGAGCAGTTCTTC
>15|TRBJ1-2|NA|TRBV2|NA
CASRLGGPEGYGYTF
TGTGCCAGCAGATTGGGTGGGCCGGAGGGCTATGGCTACACCTTC
>15|TRBJ1-3|NA|TRBV4-1|NA
CASSQVHPSGNTIYF
TGCGCCAGCAGCCAAGTACACCCCTCTGGAAACACCATATATTTT
>12|TRBJ2-1|NA|TRBV10-1|NA
CASSRGLNEQFF
TGCGCCAGCAGTAGGGGCCTAAATGAGCAGTTCTTC
>16|TRBJ1-2|NA|TRBV19|NA
CASSDLGLTTNYGYTF
TGTGCCAGTAGCGACCTGGGACTGACTACAAACTATGGCTACACCTTC
>17|TRBJ2-6|NA|TRBV21-1|NA
CASSKEDSRAGANVLTF
TGTGCCAGCAGCAAGGAAGACTCCCGAGCTGGGGCCAACGTCCTGACTTTC
>14|TRBJ2-2|NA|TRBV4-1|NA
CASSQALTGRELFF
TGCGCCAGCAGCCAAGCGCTGACTGGCCGGGAGCTGTTTTTT
>8|TRBJ1-1|NA|TRBV20-1|NA
CGAQRAFF
TGCGGGGCGCAGAGAGCTTTCTTT
>15|TRBJ2-5|once|TRBV10-3|NA
CAISVALGQGETQYF
TGTGCCATCAGTGTGGCTCTGGGGCAGGGGGAGACCCAGTACTTC
>14|TRBJ1-2|NA|TRBV6-5|NA
CASSSGGSGYGYTF
TGTGCCAGCAGCTCGGGGGGGTCGGGGTATGGCTACACCTTC
>15|TRBJ2-6|NA|TRBV27|NA
CASSLSGSGANVLTF
TGTGCCAGCAGTCTCTCAGGCTCTGGGGCCAACGTCCTGACTTTC